A single sample is the source of the 10 T cell receptor beta chains below, sequenced in a study of Tregs in tolerant kidney transplant recipients. Assay: immunoSEQ multiplex PCR; the TCRdb copy retains only in-frame clones and omits some. The table lists about 110,000 clones, around 91% of them singletons. Specimen: CD4+ T cells from blood, collected before the transplant. Source of these receptors: a human donor who received a combined kidney and bone marrow transplant.

This chain uses TRBV28 with TRBJ1-1; D call uncertain. Trimming stripped 8 bases from V and 4 bases from J, with 11 bases between. This CDR3 comprises 12 residues. CDR1 and CDR2 from the germline V gene are MDHEN and SYDVKM. The CDR3 nucleotides read TGTGCCAGCTCGGGTCCCGTCACTGAAGCTTTCTTT. Its translation: CASSGPVTEAFF.

This chain uses TRBV11-3 with TRBJ2-3; TRBD2 is a possible D gene (5 bases). There are 14 residues in the CDR3. Trimming stripped 6 bases from V and 4 bases from J, with 14 bases between. Germline CDR1 reads SGHNT; CDR2 reads YENEEA. This CDR3 is CASSLTGWSDTQYF. CDR3 DNA: TGTGCCAGCAGTCTGACGGGGTGGTCAGATACGCAGTATTTT.

The rearrangement links TRBV7-2 to TRBJ2-7; no definite D call. This CDR3 has 15 amino acids. Looked up from germline, CDR1 is SGHTA and CDR2 is FQGNSA. The V end was cut by 0 bases, the J end by 7 bases, with 16 bases between. The CDR3 DNA reads as TGTGCCAGCAGCTTAGCGCGAGCCGTTCAGGATGAGCAGTACTTC. Translation gives CASSLARAVQDEQYF.

V is TRBV28 and J is TRBJ1-2; D call uncertain. V gave up 2 bases and J gave up 0 bases, with 10 bases separating them. CDR3 size: 15 residues. Germline-derived CDR1 and CDR2 are MDHEN and SYDVKM. The CDR3 sequence is CASSLGPQANYGYTF. In DNA form, the CDR3 reads TGTGCCAGCAGTTTAGGGCCCCAGGCTAACTATGGCTACACCTTC.

The gene calls are TRBV7-2 and TRBJ2-3, with D uncertain. In germline, CDR1 is SGHTA, CDR2 FQGNSA. The V and J ends lost 2 bases and 5 bases respectively, with 11 bases between them. This CDR3 spans 14 amino acids. The CDR3 is CASSLSWLLDTQYF. The DNA of the CDR3 is TGTGCCAGCAGCTTATCCTGGCTGCTAGATACGCAGTATTTT.

The CDR3 DNA reads TGTGCCAGCAGCCGTGGACAGGAAGAGACCCAGTACTTC. It specifies CASSRGQEETQYF. The chain uses TRBV7-2 and TRBJ2-5; 7 bases line up with TRBD1. CDR3 length equals 13 residues. The J segment lost 3 bases and the V segment lost 5 bases, leaving 3 bases of the junction unmatched. Germline CDR1 is SGHTA and CDR2 is FQGNSA.

This chain uses TRBV10-3 with TRBJ1-1, with D unresolved. The germline V gene has CDR1 ENHRY and CDR2 SYGVKD. V was pared by 2 bases and J by 1 base, with 11 bases between. The CDR3 contains 15 residues. The DNA of the CDR3 is TGTGCCATCAGTGAGCGTTCAGGTCAGAACACTGAAGCTTTCTTT. Residues: CAISERSGQNTEAFF.

This chain uses TRBV19 with TRBJ2-5, with a weak D call TRBD1 (5 bases). The CDR3 runs to 14 residues. CDR1 is LNHDA, CDR2 SQIVND, per germline (reference sequence). V lost 6 bases, J lost 2 bases, and 13 bases lay in between. In nucleotides, the CDR3 is TGTGCCAGTAGCCCGACAGCAAGGCAAGAGACCCAGTACTTC. Translating it yields CASSPTARQETQYF.

This chain joins TRBV11-2 and TRBJ2-2, with D possibly being TRBD2 (5 bases). This CDR3 is 13 amino acids long. Trimming cost V 6 bases and J 7 bases, with 12 bases left between them. Germline loops: CDR1 SGHAT, CDR2 FQNNGV. CDR3 sequence: CASRSTRGGELFF. As DNA, the CDR3 is TGTGCCAGCAGATCAACCCGGGGCGGGGAGCTGTTTTTT.

The chain combines TRBV13 with TRBJ2-7; 15 bases are shared with TRBD2. The CDR3 length is 19 residues. Germline loops: CDR1 PRHDT, CDR2 FYEKMQ (reference sequence). V lost 4 bases to trimming and J lost 0 bases; unmatched junction nucleotides: 10. CDR3 sequence: CASSSTTGLAGGLSYEQYF. The CDR3 bases are TGTGCCAGCAGCTCTACTACGGGACTAGCGGGAGGACTCTCCTACGAGCAGTACTTC.